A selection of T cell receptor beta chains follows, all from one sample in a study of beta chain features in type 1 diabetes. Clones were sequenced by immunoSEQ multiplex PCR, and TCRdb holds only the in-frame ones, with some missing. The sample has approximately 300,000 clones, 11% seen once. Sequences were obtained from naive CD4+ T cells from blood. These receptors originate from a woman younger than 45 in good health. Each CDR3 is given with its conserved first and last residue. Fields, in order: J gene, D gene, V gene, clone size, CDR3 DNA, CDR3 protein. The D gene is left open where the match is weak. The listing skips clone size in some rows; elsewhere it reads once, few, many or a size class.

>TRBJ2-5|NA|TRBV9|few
TGTGCCAGCAGCGTAGGGGGGAGGACAGGATTGCAAGAGACCCAGTACTTC
CASSVGGRTGLQETQYF
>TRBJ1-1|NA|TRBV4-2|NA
TGTGCCAGCAGCCAAGACCTGCTAGGGGCCTCTGAAGCTTTCTTT
CASSQDLLGASEAFF
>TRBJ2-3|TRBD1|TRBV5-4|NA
TGTGCCAGCAGAAGGGACAGGGGGCTATCAGATACGCAGTATTTT
CASRRDRGLSDTQYF
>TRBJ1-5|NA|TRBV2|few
TGTGCCAGCAAAGGATCGGGACTTAGCAATCAGCCCCAGCATTTT
CASKGSGLSNQPQHF
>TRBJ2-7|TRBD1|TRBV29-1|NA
TGCAGCGTTGAAGGGACAGGGGGCCACGAGCAGCACTTC
CSVEGTGGHEQHF
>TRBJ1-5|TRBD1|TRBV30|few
TGTGCCTGGGGGGGACAGTTGGACAATCAGCCCCAGCATTTT
CAWGGQLDNQPQHF
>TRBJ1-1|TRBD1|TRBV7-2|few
TGTGCCAGCAGCGAGGACAGGGACACTGAAGCTTTCTTT
CASSEDRDTEAFF
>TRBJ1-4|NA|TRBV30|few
TGTGCCTGGGTGGGCGCGGGGGGTGAAAAACTGTTTTTT
CAWVGAGGEKLFF
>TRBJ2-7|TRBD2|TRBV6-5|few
TGTGCCAGCAGTCGGACTAGCCACGAGCAGTACTTC
CASSRTSHEQYF
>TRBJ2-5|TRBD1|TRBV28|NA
TGTGCCAGCACCTCCTCAGGGGGCGTAGAGACCCAGTACTTC
CASTSSGGVETQYF
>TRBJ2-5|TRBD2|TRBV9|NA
TGTGCCAGCAGCGTCGGGGGACTAGCGGGGCAAGAGACCCAGTACTTC
CASSVGGLAGQETQYF
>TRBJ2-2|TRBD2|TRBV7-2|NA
TGTGCCAGCAGCGATCTACTAGCGGGAGGGCCCGCCGGGGAGCTGTTTTTT
CASSDLLAGGPAGELFF
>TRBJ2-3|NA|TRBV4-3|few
TGCGCCAGCAGCCCCGATAGACTTAGCACAGATACGCAGTATTTT
CASSPDRLSTDTQYF
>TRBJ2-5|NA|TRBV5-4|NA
TGTGCCAGCAGCTTAGGGGCTTGGGAGACCCAGTACTTC
CASSLGAWETQYF
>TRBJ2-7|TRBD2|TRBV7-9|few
TGTGCCAGCAGCTTATGGGGGGGTTCCTCGTACGAGCAGTACTTC
CASSLWGGSSYEQYF
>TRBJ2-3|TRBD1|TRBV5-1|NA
TGCGCCAGCAGCCGCGACAGGGCCGATACGCAGTATTTT
CASSRDRADTQYF
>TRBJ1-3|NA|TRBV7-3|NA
TGTGCCAGCAGCTCACAGGGAATCTCTGGAAACACCATATATTTT
CASSSQGISGNTIYF
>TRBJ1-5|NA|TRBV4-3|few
TGCGCCAGCAGCCAAACCCTTAGGACAGATAGCAATCAGCCCCAGCATTTT
CASSQTLRTDSNQPQHF
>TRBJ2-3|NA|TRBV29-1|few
TGCAGCGCCTTAAGGTTCGAGGTCACGGATACGCAGTATTTT
CSALRFEVTDTQYF
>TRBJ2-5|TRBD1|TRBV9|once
TGTGCCAGCAGCGTAACCGGGACAGCGCAAGAGACCCAGTACTTC
CASSVTGTAQETQYF
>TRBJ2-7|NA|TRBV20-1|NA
TGCAGTGCAGGCGCGGGACAGCTTAACTTC
CSAGAGQLNF
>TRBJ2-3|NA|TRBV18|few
TGTGCCAGCTCACCACTTGGAGTATCGGACACAGATACGCAGTATTTT
CASSPLGVSDTDTQYF
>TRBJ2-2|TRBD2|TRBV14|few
TGTGCCAGCAGCCCTGGACTAGCGGGAGTCTCCGGGGAGCTGTTTTTT
CASSPGLAGVSGELFF
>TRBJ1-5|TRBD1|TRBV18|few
TGTGCCAGCTCAGCGGACAGGGGGCTCGGACAGCCCCAGCATTTT
CASSADRGLGQPQHF
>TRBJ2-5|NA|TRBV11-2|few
TGTGCCAGCAGAGCCTCGGGGACCCAGTACTTC
CASRASGTQYF
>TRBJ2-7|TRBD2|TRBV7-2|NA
TGTGCCAGCAGCTCACTAGCGGGAGATAGTTACGAGCAGTACTTC
CASSSLAGDSYEQYF
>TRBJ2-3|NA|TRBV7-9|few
TGTGCCAGCAGCACGCAGGGTTTTGGAGATACGCAGTATTTT
CASSTQGFGDTQYF
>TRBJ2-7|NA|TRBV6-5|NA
TGTGCCAGCAGTCAAGGGAGCTCCTACGAGCAGTACTTC
CASSQGSSYEQYF
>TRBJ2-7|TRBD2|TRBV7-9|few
TGTGCCAGCAGCCTGAGCGGGAGCGTTAGATACGAGCAGTACTTC
CASSLSGSVRYEQYF
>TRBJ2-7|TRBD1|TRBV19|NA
TGTGCCAGTAGTAGATCGATACAGGGGGCCCACGAGCAGTACTTC
CASSRSIQGAHEQYF
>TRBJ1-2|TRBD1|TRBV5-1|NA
TGCGCCAGCAGGGGTACAGGGGCTAACTATGGCTACACCTTC
CASRGTGANYGYTF
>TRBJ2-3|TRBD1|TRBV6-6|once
TGTGCCAGCAGTTACCGCAGGGGGCGGACAGATACGCAGTATTTT
CASSYRRGRTDTQYF
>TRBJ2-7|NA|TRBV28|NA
TGTGCCAGCAGTTTATTTACCAGGGGAACCTACGAGCAGTACTTC
CASSLFTRGTYEQYF
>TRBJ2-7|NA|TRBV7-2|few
TGTGCCAGCAGCTTAACTATCGAGCAGTACTTC
CASSLTIEQYF
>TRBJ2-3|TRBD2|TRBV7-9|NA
TGTGCCAGCCCACCCGACGTCGCGGGAGTGGTTGATACGCAGTATTTT
CASPPDVAGVVDTQYF
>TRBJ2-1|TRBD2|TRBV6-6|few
TGTGCCAGCAGTGGTCCGGGACTAGCGGGAGGGAATGAGCAGTTCTTC
CASSGPGLAGGNEQFF
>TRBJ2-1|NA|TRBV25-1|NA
TGTGCCAGCAGTGCCAGGGAAAATGAGCAGTTCTTC
CASSARENEQFF
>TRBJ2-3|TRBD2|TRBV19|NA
TGTGCCAGTCGAGCTACTAGCGAGCGCACAGATACGCAGTATTTT
CASRATSERTDTQYF
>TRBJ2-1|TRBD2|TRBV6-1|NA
TGTGCCAGCAGTGACGGGACTAGCGGGATCCGCTCCTACAATGAGCAGTTCTTC
CASSDGTSGIRSYNEQFF
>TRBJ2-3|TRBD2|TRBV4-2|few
TGTGCCAGCAGCCTGCACCGGACTAGCGGGAGCTCGGAAGATACGCAGTATTTT
CASSLHRTSGSSEDTQYF
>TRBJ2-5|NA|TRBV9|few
TGTGCCAGCAGCGTAGGGACAGACCAAGAGACCCAGTACTTC
CASSVGTDQETQYF
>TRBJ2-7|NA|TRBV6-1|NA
TGTGCCACCAACGAACAGGGTAACTACGAGCAGTACTTC
CATNEQGNYEQYF
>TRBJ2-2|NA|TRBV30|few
TGTGCCTGCCCCGACCTAGCCGCCGGGGAGCTGTTTTTT
CACPDLAAGELFF
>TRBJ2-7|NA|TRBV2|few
TGTGCCAGCAGTGGGACTCCCTACGAGCAGTACTTC
CASSGTPYEQYF
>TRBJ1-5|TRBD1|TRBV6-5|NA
TGTGCCAGCAGCCATGACAGGGCCAGCAATCAGCCCCAGCATTTT
CASSHDRASNQPQHF
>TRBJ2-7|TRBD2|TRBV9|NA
TGTGCCAGCAGCCCCTTTGCGGGAGAGGGTGAGCAGTACTTC
CASSPFAGEGEQYF
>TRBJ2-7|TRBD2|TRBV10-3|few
TGTGCCATCACTGGCGGGAGCGGCTACGAGCAGTACTTC
CAITGGSGYEQYF
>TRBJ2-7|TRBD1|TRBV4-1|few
TGCGCCAGCAGCCGCGACCCCCGGGACAGGGGGCTCCCCTACGAGCAGTACTTC
CASSRDPRDRGLPYEQYF
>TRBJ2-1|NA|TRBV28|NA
TGTGCCAGCAGTGAACAAGTAGAGCAGTTCTTC
CASSEQVEQFF
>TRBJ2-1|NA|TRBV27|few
NA
CASSTSTRFGSYNEQFF
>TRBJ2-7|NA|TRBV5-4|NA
TGTGCCAGCAGCCCCGGGGGCAGCGGGAACTACGAGCAGTACTTC
CASSPGGSGNYEQYF
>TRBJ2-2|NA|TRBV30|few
TGTGCCTGGAGTGTGGGAGGCGCCGGCACCGGGGAGCTGTTTTTT
CAWSVGGAGTGELFF
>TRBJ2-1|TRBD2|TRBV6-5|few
TGTGCCAGCAGTAAGCGGGATCCGTCCTACAATGAGCAGTTCTTC
CASSKRDPSYNEQFF
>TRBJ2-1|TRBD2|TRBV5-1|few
TGCGCCAGCAGCCCCGGGGGGGCTTACAATGAGCAGTTCTTC
CASSPGGAYNEQFF
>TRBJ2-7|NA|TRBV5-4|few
TGTGCCAGCAGCCAGAGCGCCTCCTACGAGCAGTACTTC
CASSQSASYEQYF
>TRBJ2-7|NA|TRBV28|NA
TGTGCCAGCAGTTCCCCGGGGATTCCCTACGAGCAGTACTTC
CASSSPGIPYEQYF
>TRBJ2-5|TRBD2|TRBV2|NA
TGTGCCAGCATAATGACTAGCCGTCAAGAGACCCAGTACTTC
CASIMTSRQETQYF
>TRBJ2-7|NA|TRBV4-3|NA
TGCGCCAGCAGCCAAGAGCCGCGTAGCGCCTACGAGCAGTACTTC
CASSQEPRSAYEQYF
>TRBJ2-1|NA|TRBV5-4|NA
TGTGCCAGCAGCTCGCAGGGCACCAATGAGCAGTTCTTC
CASSSQGTNEQFF